This TCR beta chain was recovered during a study of T-cell memory formation after mild COVID-19. Across the study: TCR clusters were mostly donor specific.

On this clonotype: Its specificity is unknown.

TCRdb passed the 5' RACE reads through MiXCR, listing each CDR3 protein once. Of more than 400,000 distinct CDR3 sequences in the sample, 15% to 20% were seen once. V lost 1 base to trimming and J lost 3 bases, with 10 bases between them. Germline V gene data show CDR1 as SGHRS and CDR2 as YFSETQ. This CDR3 contains 14 residues. General study points: Some SARS-CoV-2-responding clones were already detected in memory before infection. CD4+ contracting clones were found mainly in CM and EM, and CD8+ ones in EMRA. CD4/CD8 balance held among clones contracting day 15 to 85, and later expanders leaned CD4+.

The clonotype originates from an adult woman who had mild COVID-19 (a few samples of this study predate the infection). Cell type and time point are not known. Sequencing was carried out using PBMCs or a T cell subset sorted from them (not recorded which). The chain uses TRBV5-1 and TRBJ1-1; D is possibly TRBD1 (6 bases). The CDR3 DNA follows: TGCGCCAGCAGCTTGTGGGGGCAGGACACTGAAGCTTTCTTT. Its translation is CASSLWGQDTEAFF.